The source of this T cell receptor beta chain is a study of blood T cell repertoires in COVID-19. The CDR3 runs to 12 residues. V shed 4 bases and J shed 8 bases, with 9 bases lying between them. The germline V gene has CDR1 SNHLY and CDR2 FYNNEI. The authors' processing: Estimation of nucleated cell counts relied on the amplification of reference gene primers. The data were produced by immunoSEQ multiplex PCR, yet TCRdb's version contains in-frame clones alone and is incomplete. That table furnishes V, J and clone size, whereas the DNA furnished D and trimming. The repertoire holds approximately 180,000 clones, with 75% to 90% as singletons.

Material for sequencing was peripheral blood. The genes are TRBV2 and TRBJ2-1; possible D gene TRBD1, 5 bases. This sequence was found in a woman aged 40 to 50 with COVID-19, enrolled during active disease. CDR3 loop: CASSGQGDEQFF. The CDR3 DNA sequence: TGTGCCAGCAGTGGTCAGGGCGATGAGCAGTTCTTC.